A selection of T cell receptor beta chains follows, all from one sample in a study of cytomegalovirus exposure and HLA in healthy donors. Profiling relied on immunoSEQ multiplex PCR, and the TCRdb table lists in-frame clones only, not all of them. Here the sample spans approximately 180,000 clones, approximately 80% being singletons. The sequenced sample consisted of PBMCs. The source of these receptors is a woman aged 40 to 50 in good health and CMV-seronegative. Each CDR3 is given with its conserved first and last residue. A D gene is named only where the DNA matches it firmly. Size is stated for part of the rows, as once, few or many counts, or as a class when the clone is expanded.

clone size,D gene,V gene,J gene,CDR3 DNA,CDR3 protein
once,.,TRBV10-3,TRBJ2-5,TGTGCCATGGCGGGACAGCCGCAAGAGACCCAGTACTTC,CAMAGQPQETQYF
.,TRBD1,TRBV19,TRBJ2-7,TGTGCCAGTAAAAGGACAGGGGACGGTGGCGAGCAGTACTTC,CASKRTGDGGEQYF
.,TRBD1,TRBV5-1,TRBJ2-2,TGCGCCAGCAGACGTCCGGGACAGGGTGGTACCGGGGAGCTGTTTTTT,CASRRPGQGGTGELFF
.,.,TRBV9,TRBJ2-1,TGTGCCAGCAGCGCCCGTCCCCACAATGAGCAGTTCTTC,CASSARPHNEQFF
.,.,TRBV7-2,TRBJ1-1,TGTGCCAGCAGCTTAATCGCAGGTTTGAACACTGAAGCTTTCTTT,CASSLIAGLNTEAFF
.,.,TRBV29-1,TRBJ2-7,TGCAGCGTCGGCAACCCGACAGCCGGCGAGCAGTACTTC,CSVGNPTAGEQYF
.,.,TRBV6-1,TRBJ1-1,TGTGCCAGCAGTGACAGTAAAAACACTGAAGCTTTCTTT,CASSDSKNTEAFF
once,.,TRBV30,TRBJ1-3,TGTGCCTGGAGTGCTAACGTTCTCTCTGGAAACACCATATATTTT,CAWSANVLSGNTIYF
few,TRBD2,TRBV19,TRBJ2-1,TGTGCCAGTAGTATAGATCCGCGACTAGCTTACAATGAGCAGTTCTTC,CASSIDPRLAYNEQFF
once,TRBD2,TRBV7-9,TRBJ2-5,TGTGCCAGCAGCTGGAGGACTAGCGGAGAACAAGAGACCCAGTACTTC,CASSWRTSGEQETQYF
.,TRBD2,TRBV5-1,TRBJ2-5,TGCGCCAGCGGGGGGGAACGGGTAGAGACCCAGTACTTC,CASGGERVETQYF
.,.,TRBV4-3,TRBJ1-5,TGCGCCAGCAGCCAAGATCGTGGAGGGCGGCAGCCCCAGCATTTT,CASSQDRGGRQPQHF
.,.,TRBV7-9,TRBJ1-1,TGTGCCAGCAGCCTACAGGGTTCGGAAACTGAAGCTTTCTTT,CASSLQGSETEAFF